The rows below give T cell receptor beta chains drawn from one sample of a study of blood T cell repertoires in COVID-19. This table comes from immunoSEQ multiplex PCR, and its TCRdb copy is limited to in-frame clones, with some not included. There are 150,000 to 200,000 clones in the sample; under 95% occur only once, and about 5.3% lies in the top ten. The sample comprised peripheral blood. These receptors all come from a man between 18 and 35 years old with COVID-19, enrolled during active disease. Both conserved end residues are part of each CDR3. D genes are given only for firm matches. Some rows mark clone size as missing; the rest say once, few, many or name a class of expanded clone.

.	TRBV29-1	.	TRBJ2-2	CSVRDNRGELFF	TGCAGCGTAAGGGACAACAGGGGGGAGCTGTTTTTT
TRBD1	TRBV27	.	TRBJ2-1	CASSVGQVYNEQFF	TGTGCCAGCAGTGTAGGACAGGTGTACAATGAGCAGTTCTTC
TRBD1	TRBV9	.	TRBJ2-7	CASSEEGGYSYEQYF	TGTGCCAGCAGCGAGGAAGGGGGCTACTCCTACGAGCAGTACTTC
.	TRBV10-3	.	TRBJ2-1	CAISESSIADSYNEQFF	TGTGCCATCAGTGAGTCCTCCATAGCGGACTCCTACAATGAGCAGTTCTTC
.	TRBV9	.	TRBJ2-3	CASSVDTSTDTQYF	TGTGCCAGCAGCGTAGACACCTCCACAGATACGCAGTATTTT
.	TRBV5-1	.	TRBJ2-1	CASSLVWGLDNEQFF	TGCGCCAGCAGCTTGGTATGGGGGCTGGACAATGAGCAGTTCTTC
TRBD2	TRBV19	.	TRBJ2-7	CASSKVGLAGVGRSYEQYF	TGTGCCAGTAGTAAGGTTGGCCTAGCGGGAGTAGGGCGGTCCTACGAGCAGTACTTC
.	TRBV24-1	few	TRBJ1-5	CATSDWRSNQPQHF	TGTGCCACCAGTGATTGGAGGAGCAATCAGCCCCAGCATTTT
.	TRBV7-9	.	TRBJ2-7	CASSPRSTSSYEQYF	TGTGCCAGCAGCCCTCGGAGTACTTCCTCCTACGAGCAGTACTTC
.	TRBV27	.	TRBJ2-1	CASSFWGGLYNEQFF	TGTGCCAGCAGTTTTTGGGGGGGGCTCTACAATGAGCAGTTCTTC
.	TRBV29-1	.	TRBJ1-4	CSVGTPTNEKLFF	TGCAGCGTGGGGACACCTACTAATGAAAAACTGTTTTTT
.	TRBV10-3	.	TRBJ2-7	CAISPENPYYEQYF	TGTGCCATCAGTCCTGAAAACCCCTACTACGAGCAGTACTTC
TRBD2	TRBV5-6	.	TRBJ2-1	CASRAGGEQFF	TGTGCCAGCAGAGCGGGAGGTGAGCAGTTCTTC
TRBD1	TRBV7-3	.	TRBJ2-1	CASSPEGASYNEQFF	TGTGCCAGCAGCCCCGAGGGGGCTAGCTACAATGAGCAGTTCTTC